The clone carrying this TCR beta chain showed up many times. The target antigen is unknown. Lactation, pregnancy, other autoimmune disease or uncontrolled infection led to exclusion of patients. PBMCs were collected from an approximately 9.2 ml volume of fresh peripheral blood. The junction had 5 bases not matched to a gene; V was cut back by 2 bases and J by 4 bases. This CDR3 has 14 residues. The V gene's germline CDR1 is MDHEN and CDR2 SYDVKM. This record comes from a study of T cells in Graves' hyperthyroidism and ophthalmopathy. Study-level information: Before any treatment, at initial diagnosis, peripheral blood was collected. Overall study findings and caveats: Also found in blood were most expanded thyroid clonotypes above 0.001.

The investigators amplified TCR beta CDR3 regions from RNA transcripts. The TCR CDR3 first-round RT-PCR relied on the HTBI primer set. TCRdb passed the multiplex PCR reads through MiXCR, listing each CDR3 protein once. This table holds fewer than 450,000 distinct CDR3 sequences, roughly 15% found once. The V gene is TRBV28, the J gene TRBJ2-7; 7 bases fit TRBD2. Material: blood. This clonotype was sampled from a woman in her fifties or sixties with Graves' ophthalmopathy. The CDR3 sequence: CASSLSGTFYEQYF. CDR3 nucleotides: TGTGCCAGCAGTTTAAGCGGGACTTTTTACGAGCAGTACTTC.